The clone carrying this T cell receptor beta chain was picked up many times. The antigen remains undetermined. The authors made cDNA by 5'RACE with 10-nucleotide random UMIs. TCRdb processed the 5' RACE reads anew with MiXCR; each CDR3 protein has one entry. The data show about 54,000 distinct CDR3 sequences, with 4% seen just once and around 2% held by the top ten. This sample was taken from a study of neurological immune-mediated disorders. General study points: The absence of shared CDR3 amino acid sequences among expanded clones across subjects suggests private repertoires in all groups. The study phylogenetically grouped the repertoires of 18 of 34 multiple sclerosis patients into one related-CDR3 cluster, a possible signature.

Germline CDR1 SGDLS, CDR2 YYNGEE. This CDR3 has 16 residues. The J segment lost 2 bases and the V segment lost 4 bases, leaving 5 bases of the junction unmatched. Sequencing was carried out using CD4+ T cells from blood. The rearrangement uses TRBV9 and TRBJ1-6; 8 bases agree with TRBD1. This TCR was sampled from a woman aged 35 to 49 with multiple sclerosis. The CDR3 sequence: CASSLGQGAYNSPLHF. CDR3 in DNA: TGTGCCAGCAGCCTAGGACAGGGAGCCTATAATTCACCCCTCCACTTT.